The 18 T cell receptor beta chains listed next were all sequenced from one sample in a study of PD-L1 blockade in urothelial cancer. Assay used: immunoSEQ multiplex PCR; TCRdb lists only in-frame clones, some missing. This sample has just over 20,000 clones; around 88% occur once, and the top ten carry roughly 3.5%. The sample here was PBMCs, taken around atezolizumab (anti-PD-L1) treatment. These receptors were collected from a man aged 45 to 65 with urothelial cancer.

CDR3 in DNA: TGTGCCAGCAGTCCAAGGGCAGGGTTAGTCTACGAGCAGTACTTC. Amino acids: CASSPRAGLVYEQYF. This chain links TRBV7-9 with TRBJ2-7; D possibly corresponds to TRBD1 (5 bases). V lost 6 bases and J 3 bases, leaving 18 bases between the germline ends. Germline V gives CDR1 SEHNR, CDR2 FQNEAQ (reference sequence). The CDR3 extends over 15 amino acids. Full variable domain (missing parts from reference TRBV7-9 and TRBJ2-7): DTGVSQNPRHKITKRGQNVTFRCDPISEHNRLYWYRQTLGQGPEFLTYFQNEAQLEKSRLLSDRFSAERPKGSFSTLEIQRTEQGDSAMYLCASSPRAGLVYEQYFGPGTRLTVT.

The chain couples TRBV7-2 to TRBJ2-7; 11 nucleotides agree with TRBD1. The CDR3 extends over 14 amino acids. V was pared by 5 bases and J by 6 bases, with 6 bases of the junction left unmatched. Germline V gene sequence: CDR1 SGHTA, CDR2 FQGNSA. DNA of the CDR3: TGTGCCAGCAGCCCGTGGACAGGGGGCGGCGAGCAGTACTTC. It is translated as CASSPWTGGGEQYF.

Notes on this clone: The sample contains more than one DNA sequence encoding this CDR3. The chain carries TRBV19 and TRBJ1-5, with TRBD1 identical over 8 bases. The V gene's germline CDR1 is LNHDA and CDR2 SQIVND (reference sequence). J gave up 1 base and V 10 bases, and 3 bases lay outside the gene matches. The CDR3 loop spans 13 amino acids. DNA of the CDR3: TGTGCCACTGACAGGGGAAGCAATCAGCCCCAGCATTTT. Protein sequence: CATDRGSNQPQHF. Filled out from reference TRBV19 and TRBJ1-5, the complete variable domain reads DGGITQSPKYLFRKEGQNVTLSCEQNLNHDAMYWYRQDPGQGLRLIYYSQIVNDFQKGDIAEGYSVSREKKESFPLTVTSAQKNPTAFYLCATDRGSNQPQHFGDGTRLSIL.

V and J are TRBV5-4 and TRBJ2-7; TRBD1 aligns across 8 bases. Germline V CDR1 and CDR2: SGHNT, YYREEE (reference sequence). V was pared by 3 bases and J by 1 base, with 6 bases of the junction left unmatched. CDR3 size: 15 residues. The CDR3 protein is CASSSPGQGSYEQYF. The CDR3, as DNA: TGTGCCAGCAGCTCCCCCGGACAGGGTTCCTACGAGCAGTACTTC.

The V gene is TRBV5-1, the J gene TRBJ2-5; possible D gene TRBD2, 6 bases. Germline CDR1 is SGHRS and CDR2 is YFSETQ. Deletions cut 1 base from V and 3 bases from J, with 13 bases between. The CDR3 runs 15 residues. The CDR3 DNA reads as TGCGCCAGCAGCTTGTCCCCGGGGGAGAAAGAGACCCAGTACTTC. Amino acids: CASSLSPGEKETQYF.

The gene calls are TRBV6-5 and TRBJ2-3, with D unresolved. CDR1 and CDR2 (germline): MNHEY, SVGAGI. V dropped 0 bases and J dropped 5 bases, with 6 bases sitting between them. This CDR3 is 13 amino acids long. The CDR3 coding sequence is TGTGCCAGCAGTTACTCGGGCCGAGATACGCAGTATTTT. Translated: CASSYSGRDTQYF.

The CDR3 region is CASSSWTSGGPGTQYF. DNA for the CDR3: TGTGCCAGCAGCTCCTGGACTAGCGGGGGGCCAGGGACCCAGTACTTC. The genes are TRBV5-5 and TRBJ2-5; 14 bases are shared with TRBD2. This CDR3 contains 16 residues. Germline V gene data show CDR1 as SGHKS and CDR2 as YYEKEE (reference sequence). Unmatched junction bases numbered 8, after V lost 3 bases and J lost 7 bases.

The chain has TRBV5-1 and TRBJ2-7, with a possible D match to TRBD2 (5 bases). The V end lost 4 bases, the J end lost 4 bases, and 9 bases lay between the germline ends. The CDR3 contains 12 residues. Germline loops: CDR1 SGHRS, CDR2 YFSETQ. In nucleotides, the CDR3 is TGCGCCAGCAGCACCGGGGAATACGAGCAGTACTTC. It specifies CASSTGEYEQYF.

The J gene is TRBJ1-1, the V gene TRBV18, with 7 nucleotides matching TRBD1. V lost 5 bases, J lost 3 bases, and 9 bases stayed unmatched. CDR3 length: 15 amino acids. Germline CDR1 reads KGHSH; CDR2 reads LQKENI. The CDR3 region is CASSLGTAAYTEAFF. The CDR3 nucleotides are TGTGCCAGCTCATTAGGGACAGCTGCCTACACTGAAGCTTTCTTT. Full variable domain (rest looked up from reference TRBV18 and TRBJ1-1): NAGVMQNPRHLVRRRGQEARLRCSPMKGHSHVYWYRQLPEEGLKFMVYLQKENIIDESGMPKERFSAEFPKEGPSILRIQQVVRGDSAAYFCASSLGTAAYTEAFFGQGTRLTVV.

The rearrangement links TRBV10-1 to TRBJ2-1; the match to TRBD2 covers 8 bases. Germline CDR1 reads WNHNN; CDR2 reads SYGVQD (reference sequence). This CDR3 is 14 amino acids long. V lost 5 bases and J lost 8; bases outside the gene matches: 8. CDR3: CASSPLGRGHEQFF. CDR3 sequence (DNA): TGCGCCAGCAGTCCGCTCGGGAGGGGACATGAGCAGTTCTTC.

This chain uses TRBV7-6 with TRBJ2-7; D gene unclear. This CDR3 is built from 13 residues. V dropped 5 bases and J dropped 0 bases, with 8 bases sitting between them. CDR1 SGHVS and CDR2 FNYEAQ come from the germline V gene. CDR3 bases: TGTGCCAGCAGCGCCGCGGACTCCTACGAGCAGTACTTC. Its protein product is CASSAADSYEQYF.

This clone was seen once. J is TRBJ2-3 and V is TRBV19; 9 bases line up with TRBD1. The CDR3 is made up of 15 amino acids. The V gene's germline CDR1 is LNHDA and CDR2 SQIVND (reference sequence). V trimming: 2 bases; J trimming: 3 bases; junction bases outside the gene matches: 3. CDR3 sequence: CASSIWDRVTDTQYF. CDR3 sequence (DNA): TGTGCCAGTAGTATATGGGACAGGGTTACAGATACGCAGTATTTT.

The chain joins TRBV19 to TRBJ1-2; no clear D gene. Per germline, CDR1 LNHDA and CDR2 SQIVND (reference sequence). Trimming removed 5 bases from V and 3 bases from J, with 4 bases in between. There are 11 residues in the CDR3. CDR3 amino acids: CASSFDYGYTF. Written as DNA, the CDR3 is TGTGCCAGTAGTTTCGACTATGGCTACACCTTC.

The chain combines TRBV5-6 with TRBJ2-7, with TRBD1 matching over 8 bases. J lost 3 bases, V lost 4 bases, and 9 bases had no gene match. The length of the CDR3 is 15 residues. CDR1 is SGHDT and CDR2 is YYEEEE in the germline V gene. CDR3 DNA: TGTGCCAGCAGCGCAGGGGGCACAGGAGACTACGAGCAGTACTTC. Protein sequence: CASSAGGTGDYEQYF.

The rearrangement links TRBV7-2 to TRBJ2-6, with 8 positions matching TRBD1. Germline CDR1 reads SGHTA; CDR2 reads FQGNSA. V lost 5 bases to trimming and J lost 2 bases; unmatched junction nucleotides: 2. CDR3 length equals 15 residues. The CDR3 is CASSKTGAGANVLTF. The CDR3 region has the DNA TGTGCCAGCAGCAAGACAGGGGCTGGGGCCAACGTCCTGACTTTC.

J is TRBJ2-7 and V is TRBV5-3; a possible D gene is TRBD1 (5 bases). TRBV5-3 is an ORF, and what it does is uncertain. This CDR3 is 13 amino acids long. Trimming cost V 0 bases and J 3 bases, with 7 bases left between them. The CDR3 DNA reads TGTGCCAGAAGCTTGGTAGGGGACTACGAGCAGTACTTC. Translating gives CARSLVGDYEQYF.

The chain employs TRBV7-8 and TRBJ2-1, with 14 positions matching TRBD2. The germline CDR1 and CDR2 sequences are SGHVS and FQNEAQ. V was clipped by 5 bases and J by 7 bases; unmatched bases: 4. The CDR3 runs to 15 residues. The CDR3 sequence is CASSPRLAGGNEQFF. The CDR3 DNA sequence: TGTGCCAGCAGCCCGCGACTAGCGGGAGGGAATGAGCAGTTCTTC.

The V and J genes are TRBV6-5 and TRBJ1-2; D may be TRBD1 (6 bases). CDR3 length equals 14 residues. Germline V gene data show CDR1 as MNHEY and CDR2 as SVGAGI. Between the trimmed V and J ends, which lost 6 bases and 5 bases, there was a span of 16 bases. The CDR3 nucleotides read TGTGCCAGCAGGGACGCAGGGGATTGGTATGGCTACACCTTC. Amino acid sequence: CASRDAGDWYGYTF.